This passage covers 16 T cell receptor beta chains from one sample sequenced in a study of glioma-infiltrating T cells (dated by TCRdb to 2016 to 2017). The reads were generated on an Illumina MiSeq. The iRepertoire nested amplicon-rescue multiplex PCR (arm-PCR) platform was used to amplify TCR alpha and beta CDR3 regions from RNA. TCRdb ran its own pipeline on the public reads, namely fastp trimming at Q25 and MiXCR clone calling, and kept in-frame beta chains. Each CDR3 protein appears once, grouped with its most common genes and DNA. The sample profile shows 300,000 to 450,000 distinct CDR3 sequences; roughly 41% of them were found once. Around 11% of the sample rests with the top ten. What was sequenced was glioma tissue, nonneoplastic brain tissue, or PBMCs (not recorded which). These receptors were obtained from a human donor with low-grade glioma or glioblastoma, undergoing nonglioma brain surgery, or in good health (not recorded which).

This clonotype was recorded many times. CDR3 sequence reads: CASNLNGRSADTQYF. CDR3 sequence (DNA): TGTGCCAGCAATCTTAACGGGAGGAGTGCAGATACGCAGTATTTT. The chain uses TRBV28 and TRBJ2-3, with 7 positions matching TRBD2. The V gene's germline CDR1 is MDHEN and CDR2 SYDVKM. CDR3 length: 15 residues. J gave up 4 bases and V 7 bases, and 11 bases lay outside the gene matches.

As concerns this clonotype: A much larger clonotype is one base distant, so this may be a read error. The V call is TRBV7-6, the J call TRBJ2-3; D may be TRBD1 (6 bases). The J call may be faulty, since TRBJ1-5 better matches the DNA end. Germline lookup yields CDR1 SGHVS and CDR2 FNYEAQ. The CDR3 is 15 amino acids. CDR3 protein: CASRPRQEFTDTQHF. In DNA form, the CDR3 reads TGTGCCAGCAGACCGAGACAGGAGTTCACAGATACGCAGCATTTT.

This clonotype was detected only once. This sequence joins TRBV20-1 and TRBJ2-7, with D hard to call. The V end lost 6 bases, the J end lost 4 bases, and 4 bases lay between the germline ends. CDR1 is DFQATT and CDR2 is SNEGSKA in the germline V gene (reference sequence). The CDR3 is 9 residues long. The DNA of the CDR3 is TGCAGTGCAGATTACGAGCAGTACTTC. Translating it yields CSADYEQYF.

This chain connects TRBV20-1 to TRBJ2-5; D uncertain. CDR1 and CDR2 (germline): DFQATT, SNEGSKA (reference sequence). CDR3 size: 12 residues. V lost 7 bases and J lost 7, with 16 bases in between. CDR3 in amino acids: CSGDGRWGTQYF. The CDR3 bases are TGCAGTGGCGACGGACGCTGGGGGACCCAGTACTTC.

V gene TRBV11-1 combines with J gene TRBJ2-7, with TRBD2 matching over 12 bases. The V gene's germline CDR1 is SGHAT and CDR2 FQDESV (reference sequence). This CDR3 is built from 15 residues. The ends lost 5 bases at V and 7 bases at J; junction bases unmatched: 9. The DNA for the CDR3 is TGTGCCAGCAGCCCCCGTCGAGGACTAGCGGGAGAGCAGTACTTC. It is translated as CASSPRRGLAGEQYF.

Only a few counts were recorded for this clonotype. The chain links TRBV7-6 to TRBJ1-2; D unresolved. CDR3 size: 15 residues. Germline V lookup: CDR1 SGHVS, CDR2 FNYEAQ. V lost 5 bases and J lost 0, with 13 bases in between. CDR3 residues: CASSPLAGTNYGYTF. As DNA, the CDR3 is TGTGCCAGCAGCCCCCTAGCGGGGACTAACTATGGCTACACCTTC.

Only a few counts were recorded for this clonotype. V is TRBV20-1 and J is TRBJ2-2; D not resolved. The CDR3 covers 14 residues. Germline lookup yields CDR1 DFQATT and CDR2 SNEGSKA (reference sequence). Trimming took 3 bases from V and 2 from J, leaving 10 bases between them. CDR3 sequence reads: CSARARSNTGELFF. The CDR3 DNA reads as TGCAGTGCTAGGGCGAGGTCTAACACCGGGGAGCTGTTTTTT.

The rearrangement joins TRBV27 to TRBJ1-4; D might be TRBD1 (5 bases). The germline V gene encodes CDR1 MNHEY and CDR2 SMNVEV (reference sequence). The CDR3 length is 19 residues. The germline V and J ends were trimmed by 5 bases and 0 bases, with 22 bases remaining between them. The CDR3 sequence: CASSRERQSMKATNEKLFF. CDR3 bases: TGTGCCAGCAGTCGGGAGAGACAGAGCATGAAGGCAACTAATGAAAAACTGTTTTTT.

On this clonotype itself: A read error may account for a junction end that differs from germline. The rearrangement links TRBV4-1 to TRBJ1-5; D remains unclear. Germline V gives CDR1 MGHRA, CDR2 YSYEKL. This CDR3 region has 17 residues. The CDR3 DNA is TGCGCCAGCGGCCAAGATCTACGGGGAGGACTCAATCAGCCCCAGCATTTT. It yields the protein CASGQDLRGGLNQPQHF.

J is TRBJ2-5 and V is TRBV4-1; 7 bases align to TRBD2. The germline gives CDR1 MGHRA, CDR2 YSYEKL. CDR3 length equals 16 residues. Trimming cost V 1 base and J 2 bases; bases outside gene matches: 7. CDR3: CASSQGLAEPQETQYF. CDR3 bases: TGCGCCAGCAGCCAAGGGCTAGCGGAGCCACAAGAGACCCAGTACTTC.

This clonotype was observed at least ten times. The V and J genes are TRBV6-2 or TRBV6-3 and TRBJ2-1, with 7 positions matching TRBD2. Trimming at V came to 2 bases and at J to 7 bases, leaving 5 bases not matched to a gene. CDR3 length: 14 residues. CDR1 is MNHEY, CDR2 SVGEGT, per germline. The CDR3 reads CASSYRGLENEQFF. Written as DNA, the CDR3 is TGTGCCAGCAGTTACCGCGGACTAGAGAATGAGCAGTTCTTC.

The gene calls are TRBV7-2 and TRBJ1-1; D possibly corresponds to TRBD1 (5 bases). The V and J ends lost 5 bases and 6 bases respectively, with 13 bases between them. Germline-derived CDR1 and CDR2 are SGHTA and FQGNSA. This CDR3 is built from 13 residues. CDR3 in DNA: TGTGCCAGCAGCCCACGGACATATGCTGAAGCTTTCTTT. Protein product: CASSPRTYAEAFF.

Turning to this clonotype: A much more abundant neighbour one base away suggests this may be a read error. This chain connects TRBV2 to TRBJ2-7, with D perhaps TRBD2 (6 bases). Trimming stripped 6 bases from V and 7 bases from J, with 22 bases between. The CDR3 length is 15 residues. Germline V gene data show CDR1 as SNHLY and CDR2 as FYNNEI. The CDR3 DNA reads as TGTGCCAGCAGCGAGGTGGCTAGCGAGAGACAAGAGCAGTACTTC. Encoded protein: CASSEVASERQEQYF.

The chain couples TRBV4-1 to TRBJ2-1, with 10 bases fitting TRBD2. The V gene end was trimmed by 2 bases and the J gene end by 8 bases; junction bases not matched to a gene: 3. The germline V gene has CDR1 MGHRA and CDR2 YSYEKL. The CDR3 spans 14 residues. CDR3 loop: CASSQSGRVDEQFF. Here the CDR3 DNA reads TGCGCCAGCAGCCAAAGCGGGAGGGTGGATGAGCAGTTCTTC.

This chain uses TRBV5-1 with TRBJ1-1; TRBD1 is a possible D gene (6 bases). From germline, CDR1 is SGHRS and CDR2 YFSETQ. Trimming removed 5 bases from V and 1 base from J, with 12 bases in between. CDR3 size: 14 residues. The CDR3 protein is CASSSGHSNTEAFF. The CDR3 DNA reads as TGCGCCAGCAGTTCGGGACACTCGAACACTGAAGCTTTCTTT.

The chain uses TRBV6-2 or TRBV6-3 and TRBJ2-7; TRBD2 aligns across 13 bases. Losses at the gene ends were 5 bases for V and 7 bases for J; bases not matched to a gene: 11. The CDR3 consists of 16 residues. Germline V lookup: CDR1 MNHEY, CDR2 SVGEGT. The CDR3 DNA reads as TGTGCCAGCAGTCCCATCGGGACTAGCGGGACGGAAGAGCAGTACTTC. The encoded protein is CASSPIGTSGTEEQYF.